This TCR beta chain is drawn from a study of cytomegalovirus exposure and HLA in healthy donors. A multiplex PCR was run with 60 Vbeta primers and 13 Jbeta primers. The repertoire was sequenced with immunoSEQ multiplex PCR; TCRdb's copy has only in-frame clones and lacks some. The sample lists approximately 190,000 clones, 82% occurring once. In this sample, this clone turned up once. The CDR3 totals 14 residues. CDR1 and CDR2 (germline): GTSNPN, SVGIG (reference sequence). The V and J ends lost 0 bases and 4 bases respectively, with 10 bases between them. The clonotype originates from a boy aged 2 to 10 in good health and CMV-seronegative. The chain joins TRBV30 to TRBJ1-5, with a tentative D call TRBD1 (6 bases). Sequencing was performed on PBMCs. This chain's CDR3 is CAWSVDSGNQPQHF. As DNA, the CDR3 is TGTGCCTGGAGTGTGGACAGTGGGAATCAGCCCCAGCATTTT.